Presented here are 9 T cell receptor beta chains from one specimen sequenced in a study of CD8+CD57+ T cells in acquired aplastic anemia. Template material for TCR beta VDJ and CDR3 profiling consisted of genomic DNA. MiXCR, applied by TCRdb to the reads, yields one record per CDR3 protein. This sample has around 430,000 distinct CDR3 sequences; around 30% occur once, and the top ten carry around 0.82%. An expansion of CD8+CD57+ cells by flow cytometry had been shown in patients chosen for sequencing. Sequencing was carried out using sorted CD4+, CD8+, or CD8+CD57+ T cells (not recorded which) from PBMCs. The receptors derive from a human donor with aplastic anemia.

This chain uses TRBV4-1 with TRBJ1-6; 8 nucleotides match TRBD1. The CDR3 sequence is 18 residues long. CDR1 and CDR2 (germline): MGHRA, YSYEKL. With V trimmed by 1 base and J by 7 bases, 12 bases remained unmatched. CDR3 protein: CASSQVLSGGLGNSPLHF. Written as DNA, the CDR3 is TGCGCCAGCAGCCAAGTATTATCAGGGGGCCTTGGAAATTCACCCCTCCACTTT.

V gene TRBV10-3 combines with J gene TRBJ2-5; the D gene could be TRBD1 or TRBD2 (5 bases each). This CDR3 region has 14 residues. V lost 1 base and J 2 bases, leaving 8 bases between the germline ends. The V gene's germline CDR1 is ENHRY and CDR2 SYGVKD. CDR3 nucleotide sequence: TGTGCCATCAGTGAGTGTGGGGGACAAGAGACCCAGTACTTC. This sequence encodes CAISECGGQETQYF.

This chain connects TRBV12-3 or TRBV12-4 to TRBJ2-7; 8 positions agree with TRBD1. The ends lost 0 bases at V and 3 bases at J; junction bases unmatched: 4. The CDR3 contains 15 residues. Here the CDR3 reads CASSLAVTGVYEQYF. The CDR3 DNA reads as TGTGCCAGCAGTTTAGCGGTGACAGGGGTCTACGAGCAGTACTTC.

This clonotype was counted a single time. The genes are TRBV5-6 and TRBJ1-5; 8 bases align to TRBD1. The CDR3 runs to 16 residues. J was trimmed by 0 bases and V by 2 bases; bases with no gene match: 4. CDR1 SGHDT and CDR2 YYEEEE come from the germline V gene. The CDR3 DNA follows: TGTGCCAGCAGCTTCCGGACAGGGCTTAGCAATCAGCCCCAGCATTTT. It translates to CASSFRTGLSNQPQHF.

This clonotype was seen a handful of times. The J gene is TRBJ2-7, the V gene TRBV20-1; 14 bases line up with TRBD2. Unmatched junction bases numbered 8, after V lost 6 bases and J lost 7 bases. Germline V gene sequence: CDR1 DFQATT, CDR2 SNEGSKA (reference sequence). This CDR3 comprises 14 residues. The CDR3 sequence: CSAQGTSGGGEQYF. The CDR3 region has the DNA TGCAGTGCACAAGGGACTAGCGGGGGAGGAGAGCAGTACTTC.

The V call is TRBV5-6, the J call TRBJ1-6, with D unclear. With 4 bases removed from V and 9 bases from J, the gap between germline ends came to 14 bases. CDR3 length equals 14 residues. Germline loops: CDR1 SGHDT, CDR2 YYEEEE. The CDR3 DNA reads TGTGCCAGCAGCGGGTTAGAGGTGGGTTCACCCCTCCACTTT. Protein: CASSGLEVGSPLHF.

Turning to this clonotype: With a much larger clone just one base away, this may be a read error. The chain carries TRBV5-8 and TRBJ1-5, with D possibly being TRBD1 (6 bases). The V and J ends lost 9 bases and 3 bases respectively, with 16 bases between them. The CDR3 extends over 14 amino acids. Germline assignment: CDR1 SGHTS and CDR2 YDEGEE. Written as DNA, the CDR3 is TGTGCCAACAGACCGGGACACCTCAATCAGCCCCAGCATTTT. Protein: CANRPGHLNQPQHF.

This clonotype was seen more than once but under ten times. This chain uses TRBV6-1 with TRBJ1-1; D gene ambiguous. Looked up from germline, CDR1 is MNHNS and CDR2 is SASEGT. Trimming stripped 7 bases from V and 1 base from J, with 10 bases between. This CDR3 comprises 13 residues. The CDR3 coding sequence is TGTGCCAGCAACCGGCCAGGGAACACTGAAGCTTTCTTT. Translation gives CASNRPGNTEAFF.

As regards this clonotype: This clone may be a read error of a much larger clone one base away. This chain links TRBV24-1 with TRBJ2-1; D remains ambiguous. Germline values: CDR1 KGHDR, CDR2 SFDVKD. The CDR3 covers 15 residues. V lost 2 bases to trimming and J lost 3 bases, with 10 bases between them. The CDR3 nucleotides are TGTGCCACCAGTGATTCGTATTCAAACTACAATGAGCAGTTCTTC. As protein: CATSDSYSNYNEQFF.